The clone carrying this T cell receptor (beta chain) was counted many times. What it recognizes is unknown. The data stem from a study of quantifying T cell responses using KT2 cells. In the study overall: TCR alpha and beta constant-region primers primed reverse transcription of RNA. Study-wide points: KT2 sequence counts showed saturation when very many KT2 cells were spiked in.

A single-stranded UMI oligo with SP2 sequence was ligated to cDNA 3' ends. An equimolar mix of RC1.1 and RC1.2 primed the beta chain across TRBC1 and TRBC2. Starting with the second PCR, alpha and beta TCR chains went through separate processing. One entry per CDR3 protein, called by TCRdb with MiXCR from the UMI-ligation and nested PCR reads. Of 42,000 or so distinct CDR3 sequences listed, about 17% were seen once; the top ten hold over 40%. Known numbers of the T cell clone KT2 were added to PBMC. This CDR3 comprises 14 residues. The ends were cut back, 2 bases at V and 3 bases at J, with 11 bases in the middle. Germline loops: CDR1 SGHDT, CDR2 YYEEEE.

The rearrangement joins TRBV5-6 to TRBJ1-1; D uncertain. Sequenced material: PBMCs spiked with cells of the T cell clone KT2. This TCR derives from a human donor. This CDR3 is CASSFIGEDTEAFF. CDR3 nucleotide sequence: TGTGCCAGCAGCTTTATTGGGGAGGACACTGAAGCTTTCTTT. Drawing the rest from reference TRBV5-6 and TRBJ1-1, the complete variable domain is DAGVTQSPTHLIKTRGQQVTLRCSPKSGHDTVSWYQQALGQGPQFIFQYYEEEERQRGNFPDRFSGHQFPNYSSELNVNALLLGDSALYLCASSFIGEDTEAFFGQGTRLTVV.